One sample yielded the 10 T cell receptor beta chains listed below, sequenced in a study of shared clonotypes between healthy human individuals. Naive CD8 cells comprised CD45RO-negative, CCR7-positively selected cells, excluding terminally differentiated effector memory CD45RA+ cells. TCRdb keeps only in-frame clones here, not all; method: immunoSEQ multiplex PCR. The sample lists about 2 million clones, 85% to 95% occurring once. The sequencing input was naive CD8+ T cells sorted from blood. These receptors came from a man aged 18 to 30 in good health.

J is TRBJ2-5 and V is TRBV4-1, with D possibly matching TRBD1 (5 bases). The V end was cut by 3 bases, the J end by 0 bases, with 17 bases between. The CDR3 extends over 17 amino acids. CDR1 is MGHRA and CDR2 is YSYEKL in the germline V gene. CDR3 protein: CASSQVVIGRDQETQYF. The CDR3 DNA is TGCGCCAGCAGCCAGGTGGTGATAGGCAGGGACCAAGAGACCCAGTACTTC.

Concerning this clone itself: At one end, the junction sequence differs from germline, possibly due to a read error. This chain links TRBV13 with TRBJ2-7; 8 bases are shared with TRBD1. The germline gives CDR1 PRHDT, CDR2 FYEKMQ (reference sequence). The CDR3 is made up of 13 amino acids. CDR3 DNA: TGTGCCAGCAGCTTAGGCCCTTCAGGGGGCTCTCCTTTC. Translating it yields CASSLGPSGGSPF.

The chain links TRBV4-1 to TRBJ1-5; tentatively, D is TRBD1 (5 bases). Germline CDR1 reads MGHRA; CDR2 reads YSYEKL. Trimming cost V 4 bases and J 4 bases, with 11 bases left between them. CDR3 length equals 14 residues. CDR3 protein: CASSLDMENQPQHF. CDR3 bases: TGCGCCAGCAGCCTGGACATGGAGAATCAGCCCCAGCATTTT.

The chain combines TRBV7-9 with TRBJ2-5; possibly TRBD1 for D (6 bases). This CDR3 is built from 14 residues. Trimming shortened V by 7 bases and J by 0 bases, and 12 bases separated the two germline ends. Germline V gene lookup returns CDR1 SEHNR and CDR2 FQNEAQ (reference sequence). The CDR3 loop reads CASTEAGDQETQYF. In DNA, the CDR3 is TGTGCCAGCACCGAGGCAGGGGACCAAGAGACCCAGTACTTC.

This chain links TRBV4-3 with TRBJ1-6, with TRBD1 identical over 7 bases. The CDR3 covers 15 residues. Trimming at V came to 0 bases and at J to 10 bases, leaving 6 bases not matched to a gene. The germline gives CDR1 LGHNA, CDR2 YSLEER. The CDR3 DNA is TGCGCCAGCAGCCAAGACGAACAGGGGAACTCACCCCTCCACTTT. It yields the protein CASSQDEQGNSPLHF.

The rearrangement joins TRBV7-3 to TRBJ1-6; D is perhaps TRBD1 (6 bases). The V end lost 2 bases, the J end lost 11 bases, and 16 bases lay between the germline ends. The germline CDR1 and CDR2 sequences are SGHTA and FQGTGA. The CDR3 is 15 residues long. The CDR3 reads CASSLLGGAGAPLHF. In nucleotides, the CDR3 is TGTGCCAGCAGCTTACTTGGGGGCGCTGGGGCACCCCTCCACTTT. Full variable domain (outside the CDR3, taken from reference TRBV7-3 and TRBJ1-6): GAGVSQTPSNKVTEKGKYVELRCDPISGHTALYWYRQSLGQGPEFLIYFQGTGAADDSGLPNDRFFAVRPEGSVSTLKIQRTERGDSAVYLCASSLLGGAGAPLHFGNGTRLTVT.

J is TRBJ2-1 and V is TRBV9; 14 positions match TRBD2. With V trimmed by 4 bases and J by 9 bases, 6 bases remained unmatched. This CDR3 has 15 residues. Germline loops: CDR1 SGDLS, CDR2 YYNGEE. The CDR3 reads CASSLGTSGGIEQFF. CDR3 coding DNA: TGTGCCAGCAGCCTCGGGACTAGCGGGGGAATTGAGCAGTTCTTC.

The CDR3 here is CASSLRDGTEAFF. CDR3 DNA: TGTGCCAGCAGCTTAAGGGATGGGACTGAAGCTTTCTTT. The chain couples TRBV5-4 to TRBJ1-1; D not resolved. Germline CDR1 SGHNT, CDR2 YYREEE (reference sequence). The CDR3 totals 13 residues. The germline V and J ends were trimmed by 2 bases and 5 bases, with 10 bases remaining between them.

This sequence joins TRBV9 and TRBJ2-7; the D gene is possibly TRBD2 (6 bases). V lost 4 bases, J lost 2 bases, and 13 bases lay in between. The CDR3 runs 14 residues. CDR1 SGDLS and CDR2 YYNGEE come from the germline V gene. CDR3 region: CASSPPGEPYEQYF. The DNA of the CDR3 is TGTGCCAGCAGCCCGCCGGGGGAACCCTACGAGCAGTACTTC.

Written as DNA, the CDR3 is TGTGCCAGTAGTATAGATGCAGAGAATGAAAAACTGTTTTTT. Protein: CASSIDAENEKLFF. V is TRBV19 and J is TRBJ1-4, with no clear D. CDR1 and CDR2 from the germline V gene are LNHDA and SQIVND (reference sequence). V lost 0 bases to trimming and J lost 5 bases, with 7 bases between them. The CDR3 contains 14 residues.